Described below is a single T cell receptor beta chain sequence and its context. The target antigen is unknown. The germline CDR1 and CDR2 sequences are SGHTA and FQGNSA. V was clipped by 1 base and J by 6 bases; unmatched bases: 6. There are 15 residues in the CDR3. Generated by immunoSEQ multiplex PCR, the TCRdb table keeps only in-frame clones and is missing some. The sample yields about 78,000 clones, roughly nine tenths seen once. The data derive from a study of radiation and T cells in renal cell carcinoma. Points from the study as a whole: In blood, top tumor clones expanded by 2 weeks, shrinking by 4. No pretreatment tumor biopsies were available for baseline clonotypes.

The time point was: blood 4 weeks post-SBRT, at nephrectomy. Treatment noted: 15 Gy SBRT to primary tumor, nephrectomy 4 weeks later. Nephrectomy followed 15 Gy stereotactic body radiation by 4 weeks. After SBRT, blood was collected at 2 and 4 weeks, plus baseline. V and J are TRBV7-2 and TRBJ2-7; 10 bases map to TRBD2. Sequencing was performed on blood, taken from a patient whose treatment included radiotherapy and nephrectomy. The sequence was obtained from a woman aged 65 to 85 with renal cell carcinoma. In nucleotides, the CDR3 is TGTGCCAGCAGCTTAGGTAGAGCGGGGGGGCCCGAGCAGTACTTC. Its translation is CASSLGRAGGPEQYF.